These 20 T cell receptor beta chains were sequenced from one sample in a study of shared clonotypes between healthy human individuals. Data came from immunoSEQ multiplex PCR; TCRdb stores just in-frame clones and leaves some out. The table has 400,000 to 500,000 clones, less than 80% seen once. Material: PBMCs. The receptors derive from a woman between 40 and 50 years old in good health. Some clones in this sample may be carry-over from other donors' samples.

As to this clone: A far bigger clonotype differs at one base, so this is likely a read error. Other nucleotide sequences from this sample produce the same CDR3. V is TRBV4-3 and J is TRBJ2-3, with D unresolved. The germline V gene has CDR1 LGHNA and CDR2 YSLEER. The CDR3 has 15 amino acids. CDR3: CASSQDRLGADTQYF. CDR3 nucleotides: TGCGCCAGTAGCCAAGATAGGCTGGGTGCAGATACGCAGTATTTT.

The chain employs TRBV11-2 and TRBJ2-7; 9 positions agree with TRBD1. The CDR3 is 14 amino acids. Germline V gene sequence: CDR1 SGHAT, CDR2 FQNNGV. The V and J ends lost 4 bases and 4 bases, in that order; junction bases with no gene match: 5. In DNA, the CDR3 is TGTGCCAGCAGCTCTCACAGGGGGCCGTACGAGCAGTACTTC. As protein: CASSSHRGPYEQYF.

The CDR3 here is CASSQDRYEQYF. The CDR3 nucleotides read TGTGCCAGCAGTCAGGACAGGTACGAGCAGTACTTC. This rearrangement joins TRBV2 to TRBJ2-7, with 7 bases fitting TRBD1. J lost 4 bases, V lost 5 bases, and 2 bases had no gene match. The germline V gene has CDR1 SNHLY and CDR2 FYNNEI. There are 12 residues in the CDR3.

This chain connects TRBV5-4 to TRBJ2-3, with TRBD2 as a possible D gene (5 bases). The CDR3 length is 15 residues. Germline lookup yields CDR1 SGHNT and CDR2 YYREEE (reference sequence). V was clipped by 4 bases and J by 4 bases, with 16 bases between them. The CDR3 reads CASSPSAGLSDTQYF. In DNA form, the CDR3 reads TGTGCCAGCAGCCCGTCGGCGGGTTTATCAGATACGCAGTATTTT.

The chain links TRBV18 to TRBJ2-7, with 8 bases identical to TRBD1. V shed 6 bases, J shed 3 bases, and the junction held 4 bases outside the gene matches. The CDR3 has 13 amino acids. The germline V gene has CDR1 KGHSH and CDR2 LQKENI. CDR3 sequence reads: CASSDDRGYEQYF. The DNA for the CDR3 is TGTGCCAGCTCCGATGACAGGGGCTACGAGCAGTACTTC.

V usage is TRBV5-1 and J usage is TRBJ1-1, with 12 bases lining up with TRBD1. CDR1 is SGHRS and CDR2 is YFSETQ in the germline V gene. This CDR3 has 14 residues. V trimming: 4 bases; J trimming: 11 bases; junction bases outside the gene matches: 9. This CDR3 reads CASSRGTGGDRAFF. For the CDR3, the DNA is TGCGCCAGCAGCCGGGGGACAGGGGGCGACAGGGCTTTCTTT.

The chain couples TRBV19 to TRBJ2-1; TRBD2 agrees at 7 bases. The CDR3 is 14 residues long. Germline trimming cut 7 bases from V and 6 bases from J; bases unmatched to any gene: 9. The germline V gene encodes CDR1 LNHDA and CDR2 SQIVND (reference sequence). CDR3 sequence (DNA): TGTGCCAGTAACTCGCGGGAGTCCGTCAATGAGCAGTTCTTC. As protein: CASNSRESVNEQFF.

The genes are TRBV19 and TRBJ1-5; TRBD1 matches at 9 bases. This CDR3 is 15 amino acids long. Per the germline V gene, CDR1 is LNHDA and CDR2 is SQIVND (reference sequence). V lost 4 bases and J lost 5; bases outside the gene matches: 6. CDR3 amino acids: CASSTDRGIHQPQHF. As DNA, the CDR3 is TGTGCCAGTAGTACAGACAGGGGGATACATCAGCCCCAGCATTTT.

About this clone itself: The sample holds other DNA sequences that translate to the same CDR3. The rearrangement joins TRBV11-2 to TRBJ2-7; either TRBD1 or TRBD2 may fit D (5 bases each). The length of the CDR3 is 17 residues. Germline V CDR1 and CDR2: SGHAT, FQNNGV. V was trimmed by 1 base and J by 9 bases, leaving 25 bases between them. The CDR3 DNA reads as TGTGCCAGCAGCTTAGCGGGACCGGGGCAGGGTTTTAATCTGCAGTACTTC. Its protein is CASSLAGPGQGFNLQYF. Filled out from reference TRBV11-2 and TRBJ2-7, the complete variable domain reads EAGVAQSPRYKIIEKRQSVAFWCNPISGHATLYWYQQILGQGPKLLIQFQNNGVVDDSQLPKDRFSAERLKGVDSTLKIQPAKLEDSAVYLCASSLAGPGQGFNLQYFGPGTRLTVT.

This chain links TRBV9 with TRBJ2-7, with 9 bases fitting TRBD1. CDR3 length: 13 residues. J gave up 6 bases and V 4 bases, and 5 bases lay outside the gene matches. Germline assignment: CDR1 SGDLS and CDR2 YYNGEE. CDR3 coding DNA: TGTGCCAGCAGCTCCGGGACAGGGAGCGAGCAGTACTTC. This translates into CASSSGTGSEQYF.

The J gene is TRBJ2-7, the V gene TRBV5-6; D perhaps matches TRBD1 (6 bases). Trimming removed 1 base from V and 7 bases from J, with 15 bases in between. In germline, CDR1 is SGHDT, CDR2 YYEEEE. The CDR3 loop spans 14 amino acids. CDR3 sequence reads: CASSLYTGSREQYF. CDR3 in DNA: TGTGCCAGCAGCTTGTACACAGGGTCGAGAGAGCAGTACTTC.

Remarks on this clone: Being one base from a much bigger clone, this may be a read error. The chain combines TRBV6-6 with TRBJ1-5, with a possible D match to TRBD1 (6 bases). Germline values: CDR1 MNHNY, CDR2 SVGAGI (reference sequence). This CDR3 spans 15 amino acids. Trimming shortened V by 2 bases and J by 0 bases, and 8 bases separated the two germline ends. CDR3 amino acids: CASSYGGYSNQPQHF. The CDR3 nucleotides are TGTGCCAGCAGTTACGGGGGCTATAGCAATCAGCCCCAGCATTTT.

This chain connects TRBV23-1 to TRBJ2-2; no firm D call. TRBV23-1 is given ORF status, its function remaining uncertain. The CDR3 spans 13 residues. Trimming stripped 6 bases from V and 4 bases from J, with 9 bases between. CDR3 protein: CASRPDTTGELFF. The DNA of the CDR3 is TGCGCCAGCAGACCAGACACCACCGGGGAGCTGTTTTTT.

The rearrangement links TRBV28 to TRBJ2-1; tentative D call: TRBD2 (6 bases). V lost 3 bases, J lost 7 bases, and 16 bases lay in between. The germline V gene has CDR1 MDHEN and CDR2 SYDVKM. This CDR3 is built from 15 residues. For the CDR3, the DNA is TGTGCCAGCAGTTTTAGCGGTTCAAGGGGAAATGAGCAGTTCTTC. Translation: CASSFSGSRGNEQFF.

V and J are TRBV27 and TRBJ2-1, with unresolved D. The CDR3 spans 12 residues. Deletions cut 7 bases from V and 8 bases from J, with 12 bases between. Looked up from germline, CDR1 is MNHEY and CDR2 is SMNVEV (reference sequence). The chain's CDR3 is CASNSGVDEQFF. In DNA, the CDR3 is TGTGCCAGCAACTCCGGAGTCGATGAGCAGTTCTTC.

The V gene is TRBV11-3, the J gene TRBJ2-1, with TRBD2 identical over 8 bases. With V trimmed by 5 bases and J by 2 bases, 8 bases remained unmatched. This CDR3 is built from 16 residues. The V gene's germline CDR1 is SGHNT and CDR2 YENEEA. CDR3 coding DNA: TGTGCCAGCAGCCCACGGACTAGCTCGGCCTACAATGAGCAGTTCTTC. It translates to CASSPRTSSAYNEQFF.

The V gene is TRBV28, the J gene TRBJ2-7; TRBD2 aligns across 11 bases. Germline CDR1 reads MDHEN; CDR2 reads SYDVKM. Trimming at V came to 2 bases and at J to 3 bases, leaving 12 bases not matched to a gene. The CDR3 has 18 amino acids. As DNA, the CDR3 is TGTGCCAGCAGTTTAACGTTTTTCGGGACTAGCGGCTTCTACGAGCAGTACTTC. It codes for CASSLTFFGTSGFYEQYF. Full variable domain (rest looked up from reference TRBV28 and TRBJ2-7): DVKVTQSSRYLVKRTGEKVFLECVQDMDHENMFWYRQDPGLGLRLIYFSYDVKMKEKGDIPEGYSVSREKKERFSLILESASTNQTSMYLCASSLTFFGTSGFYEQYFGPGTRLTVT.

This clone was detected ten times or more. The chain combines TRBV27 with TRBJ2-1; 9 nucleotides line up with TRBD2. Germline lookup yields CDR1 MNHEY and CDR2 SMNVEV (reference sequence). The J segment lost 6 bases and the V segment lost 0 bases, leaving 6 bases of the junction unmatched. This CDR3 has 16 amino acids. CDR3 in amino acids: CASSLSGGRALNEQFF. The CDR3 DNA sequence: TGTGCCAGCAGTTTATCGGGCGGGAGGGCCCTCAATGAGCAGTTCTTC.

J is TRBJ1-2 and V is TRBV25-1; D not certain. The CDR3 runs 13 residues. The germline gives CDR1 MGHDK, CDR2 SYGVNS. V was pared by 4 bases and J by 4 bases, with 10 bases between. This CDR3 reads CASSGGFGYGYTF. The CDR3 nucleotides are TGTGCCAGCAGTGGAGGGTTCGGCTATGGCTACACCTTC.

This chain connects TRBV30 to TRBJ2-2; D call uncertain. The CDR3 is made up of 14 amino acids. Germline V gives CDR1 GTSNPN, CDR2 SVGIG (reference sequence). Trimming stripped 1 base from V and 6 bases from J, with 12 bases between. This CDR3 is CAWSGGSRAGELFF. CDR3 nucleotide sequence: TGTGCCTGGAGTGGCGGCAGTAGAGCCGGGGAGCTGTTTTTT.